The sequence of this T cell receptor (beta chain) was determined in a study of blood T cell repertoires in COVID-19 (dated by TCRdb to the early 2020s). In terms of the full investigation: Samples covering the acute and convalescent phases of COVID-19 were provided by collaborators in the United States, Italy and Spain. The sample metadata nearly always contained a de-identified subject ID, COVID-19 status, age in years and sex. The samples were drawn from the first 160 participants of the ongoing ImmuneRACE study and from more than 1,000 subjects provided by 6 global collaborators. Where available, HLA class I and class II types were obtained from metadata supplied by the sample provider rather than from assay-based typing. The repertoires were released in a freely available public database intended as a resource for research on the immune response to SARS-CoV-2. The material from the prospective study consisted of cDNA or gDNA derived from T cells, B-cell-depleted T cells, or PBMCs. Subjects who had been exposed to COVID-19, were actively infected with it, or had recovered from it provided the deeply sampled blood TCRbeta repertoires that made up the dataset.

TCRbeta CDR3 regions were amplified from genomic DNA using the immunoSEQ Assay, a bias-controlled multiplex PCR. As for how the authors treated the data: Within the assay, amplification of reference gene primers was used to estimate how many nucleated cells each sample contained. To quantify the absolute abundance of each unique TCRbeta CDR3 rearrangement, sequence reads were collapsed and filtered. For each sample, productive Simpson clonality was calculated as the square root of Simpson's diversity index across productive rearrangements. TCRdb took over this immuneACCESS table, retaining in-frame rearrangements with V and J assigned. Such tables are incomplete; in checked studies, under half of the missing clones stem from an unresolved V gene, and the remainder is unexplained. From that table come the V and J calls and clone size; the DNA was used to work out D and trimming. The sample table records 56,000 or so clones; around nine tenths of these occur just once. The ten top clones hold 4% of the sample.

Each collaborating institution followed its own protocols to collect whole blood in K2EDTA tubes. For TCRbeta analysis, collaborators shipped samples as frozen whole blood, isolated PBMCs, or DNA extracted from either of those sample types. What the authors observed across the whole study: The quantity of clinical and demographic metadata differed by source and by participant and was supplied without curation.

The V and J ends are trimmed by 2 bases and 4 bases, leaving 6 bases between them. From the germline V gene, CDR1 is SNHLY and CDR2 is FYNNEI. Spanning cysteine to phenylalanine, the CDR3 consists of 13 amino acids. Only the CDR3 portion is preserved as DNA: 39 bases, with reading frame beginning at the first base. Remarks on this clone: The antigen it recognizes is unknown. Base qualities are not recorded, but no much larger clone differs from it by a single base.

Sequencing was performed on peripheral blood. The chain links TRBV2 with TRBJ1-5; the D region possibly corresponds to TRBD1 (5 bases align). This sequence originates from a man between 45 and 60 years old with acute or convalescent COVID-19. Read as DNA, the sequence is TGTGCCAGCAGTGAACAGGGTAATCAGCCCCAGCATTTT. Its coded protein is CASSEQGNQPQHF.